This TCR beta chain stems from a study of molecular identifiers for immune sequencing clone quantification. Libraries for naive CD8 T cells, which were made from approximately 20,000 to 1,000,000 sorted cells, drew on 10%, 30% or 50% of the RNA. In this sample, this clonotype turned up a few times. Germline assignment: CDR1 SGHVS and CDR2 FNYEAQ. CDR3 length: 14 amino acids. V was trimmed by 1 base and J by 4 bases, leaving 10 bases between them. TCRdb re-analysed the PCR reads in MiXCR, keeping a single row per CDR3 protein. Of about 500,000 distinct CDR3 sequences listed, about 25% are singletons. This TCR came from a human donor in good health. Some libraries in this study had Jurkat cell RNA spiked in. The chain is built from TRBV7-6 and TRBJ2-5; no definite D call. Material for sequencing was naive CD8+ T cells from blood, with Jurkat cell RNA spiked in. Subset indicated: FACS-sorted CD8+CD4-CCR7+CD45RA+ naive T cells. CDR3 region: CASSLGLAVETQYF. CDR3 sequence (DNA): TGTGCCAGCAGCTTAGGGCTGGCTGTAGAGACCCAGTACTTC.